This record concerns one T cell receptor (beta chain) sequence. The antigen is not known. Profiled with immunoSEQ multiplex PCR; TCRdb holds only in-frame clones, not every one. Of 10,000 to 15,000 clones in the sample, 80% to 95% were seen once. The data were taken from a study of T cell clonotyping in hematopoietic cell transplantation. Whole-study findings and limits: At the given depth, recipient repertoires were over 95% de novo clonotypes. Cells were unsorted, so CD4 and CD8 contributions were not separated.

Trimming at V came to 6 bases and at J to 0 bases, leaving 5 bases not matched to a gene. This CDR3 has 14 amino acids. Per the germline V gene, CDR1 is MNHEY and CDR2 is SMNVEV (reference sequence). The chain links TRBV27 to TRBJ2-7, with 7 bases lining up with TRBD1. Sample: peripheral blood mononuclear cells. The TCR comes from a young man in good health. Some clones in this sample may be carry-over from other donors' samples. The CDR3 loop reads CASRKTGSSYEQYF. The CDR3 coding sequence is TGTGCCAGCAGAAAGACAGGGAGCTCCTACGAGCAGTACTTC.